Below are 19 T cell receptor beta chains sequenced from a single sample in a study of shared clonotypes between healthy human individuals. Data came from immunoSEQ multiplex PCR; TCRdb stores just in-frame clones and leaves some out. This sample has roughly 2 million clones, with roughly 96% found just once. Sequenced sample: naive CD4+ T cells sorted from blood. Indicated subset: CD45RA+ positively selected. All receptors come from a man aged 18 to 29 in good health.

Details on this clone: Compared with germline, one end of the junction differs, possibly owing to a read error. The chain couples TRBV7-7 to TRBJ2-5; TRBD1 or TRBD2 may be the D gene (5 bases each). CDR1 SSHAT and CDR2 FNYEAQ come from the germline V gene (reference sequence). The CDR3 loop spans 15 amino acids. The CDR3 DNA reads TGTGCTAGCAGCTTATTGGGGACGGATCAAGAGACCCAGTACTTC. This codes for CASSLLGTDQETQYF.

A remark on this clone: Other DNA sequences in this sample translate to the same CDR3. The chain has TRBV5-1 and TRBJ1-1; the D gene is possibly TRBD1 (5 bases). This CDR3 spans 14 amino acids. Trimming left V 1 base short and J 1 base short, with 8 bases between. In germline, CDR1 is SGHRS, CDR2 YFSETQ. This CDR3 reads CASSLLGGNTEAFF. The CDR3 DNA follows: TGCGCCAGCAGCTTGCTGGGGGGGAACACTGAAGCTTTCTTT.

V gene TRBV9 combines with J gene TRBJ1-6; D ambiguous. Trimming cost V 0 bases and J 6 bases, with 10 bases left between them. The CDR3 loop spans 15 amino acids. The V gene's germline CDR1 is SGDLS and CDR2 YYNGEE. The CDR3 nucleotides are TGTGCCAGCAGCGTAGAAGGTCAGCTTAATTCACCCCTCCACTTT. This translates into CASSVEGQLNSPLHF.

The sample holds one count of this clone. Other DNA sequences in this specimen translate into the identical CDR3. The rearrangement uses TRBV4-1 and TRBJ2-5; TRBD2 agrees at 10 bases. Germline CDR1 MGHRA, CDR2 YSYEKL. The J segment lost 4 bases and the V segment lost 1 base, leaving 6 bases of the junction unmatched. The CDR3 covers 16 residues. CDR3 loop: CASSQGEAGGRETQYF. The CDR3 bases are TGCGCCAGCAGCCAAGGAGAAGCGGGAGGGAGAGAGACCCAGTACTTC.

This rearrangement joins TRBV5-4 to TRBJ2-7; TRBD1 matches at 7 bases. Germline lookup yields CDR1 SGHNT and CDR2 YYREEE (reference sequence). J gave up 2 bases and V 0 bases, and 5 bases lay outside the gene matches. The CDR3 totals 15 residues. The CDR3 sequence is CASSLVGQIPYEQYF. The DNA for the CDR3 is TGTGCCAGCAGCTTGGTGGGACAGATTCCCTACGAGCAGTACTTC.

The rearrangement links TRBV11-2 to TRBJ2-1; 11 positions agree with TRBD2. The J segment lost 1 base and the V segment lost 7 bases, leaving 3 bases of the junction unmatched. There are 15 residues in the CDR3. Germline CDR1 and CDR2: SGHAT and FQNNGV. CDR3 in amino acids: CASTRTSGSYNEQFF. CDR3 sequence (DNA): TGTGCCAGCACCAGGACTAGCGGGTCCTACAATGAGCAGTTCTTC.

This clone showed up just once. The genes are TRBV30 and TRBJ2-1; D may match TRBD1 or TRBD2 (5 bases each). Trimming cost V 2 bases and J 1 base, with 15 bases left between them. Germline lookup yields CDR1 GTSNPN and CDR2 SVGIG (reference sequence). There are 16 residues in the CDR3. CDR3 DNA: TGTGCCTGGAGTCCTTGGGGGTTAATGTCCTACAATGAGCAGTTCTTC. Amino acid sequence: CAWSPWGLMSYNEQFF. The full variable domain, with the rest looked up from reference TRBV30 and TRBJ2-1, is SQTIHQWPATLVQPVGSPLSLECTVEGTSNPNLYWYRQAAGRGLQLLFYSVGIGQISSEVPQNLSASRPQDRQFILSSKKLLLSDSGFYLCAWSPWGLMSYNEQFFGPGTRLTVL.

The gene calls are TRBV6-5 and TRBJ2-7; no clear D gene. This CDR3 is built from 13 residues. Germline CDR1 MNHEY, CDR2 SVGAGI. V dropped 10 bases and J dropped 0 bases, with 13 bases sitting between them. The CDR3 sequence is CATHGQTSYEQYF. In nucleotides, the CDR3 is TGTGCCACCCACGGGCAGACCTCCTACGAGCAGTACTTC.

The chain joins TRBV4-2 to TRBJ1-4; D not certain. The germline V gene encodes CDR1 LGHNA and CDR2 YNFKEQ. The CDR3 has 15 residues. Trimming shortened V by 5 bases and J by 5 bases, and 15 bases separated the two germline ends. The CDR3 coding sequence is TGTGCCAGCAGCTTGCAAGACCGAGTCAATGAAAAACTGTTTTTT. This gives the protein CASSLQDRVNEKLFF.

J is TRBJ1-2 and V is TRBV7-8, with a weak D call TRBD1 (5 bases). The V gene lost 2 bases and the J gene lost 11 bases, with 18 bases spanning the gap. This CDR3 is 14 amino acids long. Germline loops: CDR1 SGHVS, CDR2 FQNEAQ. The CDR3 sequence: CASSLSHGTYYYTF. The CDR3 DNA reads TGTGCCAGCAGCTTATCCCACGGGACTTATTATTACACCTTC.

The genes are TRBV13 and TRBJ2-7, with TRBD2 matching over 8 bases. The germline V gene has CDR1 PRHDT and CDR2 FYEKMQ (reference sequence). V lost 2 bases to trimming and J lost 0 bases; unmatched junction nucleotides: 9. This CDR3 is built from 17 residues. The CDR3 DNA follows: TGTGCCAGCAGCTTAATAGTTGCGGGAGGTTACTCCTACGAGCAGTACTTC. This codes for CASSLIVAGGYSYEQYF.

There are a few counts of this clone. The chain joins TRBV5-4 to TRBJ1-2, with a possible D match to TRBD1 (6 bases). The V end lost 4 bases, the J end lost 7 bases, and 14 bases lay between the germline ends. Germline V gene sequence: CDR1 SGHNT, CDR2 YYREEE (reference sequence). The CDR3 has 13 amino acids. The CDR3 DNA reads TGTGCCAGCAGCCTACGGACAGTCGTTGGCTACACCTTC. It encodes CASSLRTVVGYTF. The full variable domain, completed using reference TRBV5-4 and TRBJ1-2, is ETGVTQSPTHLIKTRGQQVTLRCSSQSGHNTVSWYQQALGQGPQFIFQYYREEENGRGNFPPRFSGLQFPNYSSELNVNALELDDSALYLCASSLRTVVGYTFGSGTRLTVV.

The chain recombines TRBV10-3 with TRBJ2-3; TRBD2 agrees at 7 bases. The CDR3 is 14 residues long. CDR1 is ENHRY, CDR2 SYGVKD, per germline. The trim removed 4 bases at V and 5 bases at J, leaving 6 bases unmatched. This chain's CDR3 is CAISGKRGGDTQYF. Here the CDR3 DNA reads TGTGCCATCAGTGGAAAGCGGGGTGGAGATACGCAGTATTTT.

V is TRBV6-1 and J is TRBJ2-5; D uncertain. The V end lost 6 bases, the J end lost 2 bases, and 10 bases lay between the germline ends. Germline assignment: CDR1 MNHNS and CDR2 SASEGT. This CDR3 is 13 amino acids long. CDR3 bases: TGTGCCAGCAGGGCCAACGGACAAGAGACCCAGTACTTC. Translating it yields CASRANGQETQYF.

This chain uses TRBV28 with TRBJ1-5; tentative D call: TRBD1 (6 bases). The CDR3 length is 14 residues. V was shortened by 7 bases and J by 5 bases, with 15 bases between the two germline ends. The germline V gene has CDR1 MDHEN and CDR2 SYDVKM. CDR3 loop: CASTLLDRYQPQHF. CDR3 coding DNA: TGTGCCAGCACTCTACTGGACAGATATCAGCCCCAGCATTTT.

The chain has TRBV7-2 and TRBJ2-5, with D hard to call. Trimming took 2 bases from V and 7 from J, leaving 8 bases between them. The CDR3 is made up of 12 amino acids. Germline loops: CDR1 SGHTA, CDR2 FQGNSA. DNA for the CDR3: TGTGCCAGCAGCTTAATTTCGGGGACCCAGTACTTC. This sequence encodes CASSLISGTQYF.

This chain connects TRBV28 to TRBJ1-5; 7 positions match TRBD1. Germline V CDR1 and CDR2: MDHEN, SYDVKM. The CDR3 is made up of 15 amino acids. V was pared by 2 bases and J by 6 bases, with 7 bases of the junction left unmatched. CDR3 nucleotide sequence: TGTGCCAGCAGTTTAACTGTGGCAGGGGGTCAGCCCCAGCATTTT. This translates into CASSLTVAGGQPQHF.

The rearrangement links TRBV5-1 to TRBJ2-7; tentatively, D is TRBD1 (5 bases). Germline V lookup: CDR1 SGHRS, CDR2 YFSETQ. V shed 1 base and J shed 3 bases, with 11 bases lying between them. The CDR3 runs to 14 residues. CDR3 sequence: CASSLWQGGYEQYF. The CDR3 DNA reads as TGCGCCAGCAGCTTGTGGCAGGGTGGCTACGAGCAGTACTTC.

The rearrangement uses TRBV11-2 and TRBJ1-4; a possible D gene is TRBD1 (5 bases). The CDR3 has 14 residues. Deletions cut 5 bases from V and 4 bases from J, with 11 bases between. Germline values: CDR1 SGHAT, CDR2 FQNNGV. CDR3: CASSRDRINEKLFF. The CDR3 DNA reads TGTGCCAGCAGCCGGGACCGTATTAATGAAAAACTGTTTTTT. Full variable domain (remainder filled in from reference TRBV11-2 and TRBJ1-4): EAGVAQSPRYKIIEKRQSVAFWCNPISGHATLYWYQQILGQGPKLLIQFQNNGVVDDSQLPKDRFSAERLKGVDSTLKIQPAKLEDSAVYLCASSRDRINEKLFFGSGTQLSVL.